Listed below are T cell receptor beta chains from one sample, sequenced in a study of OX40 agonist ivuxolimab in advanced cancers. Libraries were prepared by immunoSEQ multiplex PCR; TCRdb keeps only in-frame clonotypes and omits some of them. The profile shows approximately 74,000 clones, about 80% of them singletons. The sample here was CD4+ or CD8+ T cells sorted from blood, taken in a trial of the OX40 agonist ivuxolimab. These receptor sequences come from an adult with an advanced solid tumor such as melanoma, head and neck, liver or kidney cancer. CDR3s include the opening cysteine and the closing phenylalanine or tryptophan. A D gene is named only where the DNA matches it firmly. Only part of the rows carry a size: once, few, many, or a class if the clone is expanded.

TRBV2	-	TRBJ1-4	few	CASSPSLGGEKLFF	TGTGCCAGCAGTCCCAGCCTAGGGGGTGAAAAACTGTTTTTT
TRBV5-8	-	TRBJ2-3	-	CASSLRADTQYF	TGTGCCAGCAGCTTGAGGGCAGATACGCAGTATTTT
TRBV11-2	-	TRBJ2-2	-	CASSFLLVNTGELFF	TGTGCCAGCAGCTTTTTACTCGTAAACACCGGGGAGCTGTTTTTT
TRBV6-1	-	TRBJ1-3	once	CASSESGYSGNTIYF	TGTGCCAGCAGTGAATCGGGGTACTCTGGAAACACCATATATTTT
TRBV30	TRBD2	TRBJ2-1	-	CAYTRGGVSYNEQFF	TGTGCCTACACACGGGGGGGAGTGTCCTACAATGAGCAGTTCTTC
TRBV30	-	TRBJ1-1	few	CAWSPEAFF	TGTGCCTGGAGTCCTGAAGCTTTCTTT
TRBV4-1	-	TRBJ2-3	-	CASSPTGRLSTDTQYF	TGCGCCAGCAGCCCGACAGGCCGTCTGAGCACAGATACGCAGTATTTT
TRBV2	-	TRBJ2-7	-	CASTSDSREQYF	TGTGCCAGCACCTCGGACAGTCGGGAGCAGTACTTC
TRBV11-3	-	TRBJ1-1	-	CASSADTDTEAFF	TGTGCCAGCAGCGCCGATACAGACACTGAAGCTTTCTTT
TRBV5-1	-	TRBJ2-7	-	CASSLATGRTYEQYF	TGCGCCAGCAGCTTGGCCACGGGCAGAACCTACGAGCAGTACTTC
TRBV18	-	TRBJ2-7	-	CASSGSYEQYF	TGTGCCAGCTCAGGCTCCTACGAGCAGTACTTC
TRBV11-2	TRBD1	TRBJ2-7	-	CASSQTGFNGEQYF	TGTGCCAGCAGTCAGACAGGGTTCAACGGCGAGCAGTACTTC
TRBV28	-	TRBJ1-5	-	CASSSGNQPQHF	TGTGCCAGCAGTTCCGGGAATCAGCCCCAGCATTTT
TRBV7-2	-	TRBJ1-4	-	CASSRGGLNEKLFF	TGTGCCAGCAGCCGGGGGGGCCTTAATGAAAAACTGTTTTTT
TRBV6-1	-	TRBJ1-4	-	CASSEQFATNEKLFF	TGTGCCAGCAGTGAACAGTTTGCAACTAATGAAAAACTGTTTTTT
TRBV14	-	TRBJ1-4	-	CASSHYGEKLFF	TGTGCCAGCAGCCACTATGGGGAAAAACTGTTTTTT
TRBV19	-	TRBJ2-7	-	CASSNLGHTYEQYF	TGTGCCAGTAGTAACCTTGGACATACCTACGAGCAGTACTTC
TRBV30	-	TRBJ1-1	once	CAWSLGLTNTEAFF	TGTGCCTGGAGTTTAGGACTGACGAACACTGAAGCTTTCTTT
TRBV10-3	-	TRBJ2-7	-	CAISESLNYEQYF	TGTGCCATCAGTGAGTCGTTAAACTACGAGCAGTACTTC
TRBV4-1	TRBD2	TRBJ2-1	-	CASSLGLAWGNEQFF	TGCGCCAGCAGCCTGGGACTAGCTTGGGGGAATGAGCAGTTCTTC
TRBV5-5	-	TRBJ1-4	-	CASSLQGTTNEKLFF	TGTGCCAGCAGCTTGCAGGGTACGACTAATGAAAAACTGTTTTTT
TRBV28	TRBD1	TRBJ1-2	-	CASSLTGPAYGYTF	TGTGCCAGCTCCCTGACAGGGCCAGCCTATGGCTACACCTTC
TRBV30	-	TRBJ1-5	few	CAWSSQGSGAQHF	TGTGCCTGGAGTTCGCAGGGGTCGGGGGCCCAGCATTTT
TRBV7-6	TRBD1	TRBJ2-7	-	CASSLAPQGADEQYF	TGTGCCAGCAGCTTAGCGCCACAGGGGGCCGATGAGCAGTACTTC
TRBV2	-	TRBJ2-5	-	CASSETRGRQETQYF	TGTGCCAGCAGTGAAACCCGGGGACGGCAAGAGACCCAGTACTTC
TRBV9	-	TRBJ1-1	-	CASSVQGQTNTEAFF	TGTGCCAGCAGCGTACAAGGACAGACGAACACTGAAGCTTTCTTT
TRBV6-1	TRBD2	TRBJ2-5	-	CASRTSAPETQYF	TGTGCCAGTCGGACTAGCGCCCCAGAGACCCAGTACTTC
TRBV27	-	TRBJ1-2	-	CASSLYGSLGGGANYGYTF	TGTGCCAGCAGTTTATATGGCAGTTTAGGCGGAGGAGCTAACTATGGCTACACCTTC
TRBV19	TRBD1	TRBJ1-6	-	CASSRDQTGGSYNSPLHF	TGTGCCAGTAGTAGGGACCAGACAGGGGGCTCCTATAATTCACCCCTCCACTTT
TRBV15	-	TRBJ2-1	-	CATSRVGVYNEQFF	TGTGCCACCAGCAGAGTTGGGGTCTACAATGAGCAGTTCTTC
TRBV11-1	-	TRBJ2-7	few	CASSGPGSPPYEQYF	TGTGCCAGCAGCGGCCCAGGGTCCCCTCCTTACGAGCAGTACTTC
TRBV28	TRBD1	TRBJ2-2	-	CASTRGTGGPGELFF	TGTGCCAGCACCCGAGGGACAGGGGGCCCCGGGGAGCTGTTTTTT
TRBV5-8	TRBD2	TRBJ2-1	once	CASSSVLAGAYNEQFF	TGTGCCAGCAGCTCCGTTCTAGCGGGAGCCTACAATGAGCAGTTCTTC
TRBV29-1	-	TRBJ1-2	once	CSVATSGAIDGYTF	TGCAGCGTTGCTACCTCAGGGGCTATCGATGGCTACACCTTC
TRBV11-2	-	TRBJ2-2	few	CASGRVLNTGELFF	TGTGCCAGCGGTAGGGTTCTGAACACCGGGGAGCTGTTTTTT
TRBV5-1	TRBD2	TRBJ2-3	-	CASSLGTSGGPSTDTQYF	TGCGCCAGCAGCCTCGGGACTAGCGGGGGCCCGAGCACAGATACGCAGTATTTT
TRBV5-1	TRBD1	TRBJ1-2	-	CASRDSTNYGYTF	TGCGCCAGTCGGGACAGTACTAACTATGGCTACACCTTC
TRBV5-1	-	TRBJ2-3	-	CASRLGTLTDTQYF	TGCGCCAGCAGACTCGGGACACTCACAGATACGCAGTATTTT
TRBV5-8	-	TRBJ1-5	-	CASSPFNQPQHF	TGTGCCAGCAGCCCCTTCAATCAGCCCCAGCATTTT
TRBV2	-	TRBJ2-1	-	CASSERLRAGGEQFF	TGTGCCAGCAGTGAACGACTGCGGGCCGGCGGTGAGCAGTTCTTC
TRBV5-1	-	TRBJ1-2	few	CASSSGTVTNYGYTF	TGCGCCAGCAGCTCCGGGACCGTTACTAACTATGGCTACACCTTC
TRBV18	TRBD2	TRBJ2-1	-	CASSLRTSGEGEQFF	TGTGCCAGCTCACTCCGGACTAGCGGGGAGGGTGAGCAGTTCTTC
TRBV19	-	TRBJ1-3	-	CASSRQDNSGNTIYF	TGTGCCAGTAGTAGGCAGGACAACTCTGGAAACACCATATATTTT
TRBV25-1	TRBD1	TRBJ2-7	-	CASSGPGQGKFEQYF	TGTGCCAGCAGTGGTCCGGGACAGGGGAAGTTCGAGCAGTACTTC
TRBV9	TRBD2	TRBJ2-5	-	CASSVGLAIETQYF	TGTGCCAGCAGCGTAGGACTAGCTATAGAGACCCAGTACTTC
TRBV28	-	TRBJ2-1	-	CAALRGGPNNEQFF	TGTGCCGCACTAAGGGGGGGGCCGAACAATGAGCAGTTCTTC
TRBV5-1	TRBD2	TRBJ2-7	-	CASRATTSSAYEQYF	TGCGCCAGCAGGGCTACGACTAGCAGTGCGTACGAGCAGTACTTC
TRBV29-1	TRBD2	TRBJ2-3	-	CSVQRGGLADTQYF	TGCAGCGTACAGCGGGGGGGCCTGGCAGATACGCAGTATTTT
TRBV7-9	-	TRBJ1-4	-	CASRIISDEKLFF	TGTGCCAGCAGGATAATATCGGATGAAAAACTGTTTTTT
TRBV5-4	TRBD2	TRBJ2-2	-	CASSIRTSGGSGELFF	TGTGCCAGCAGCATCAGGACTAGCGGGGGTTCCGGGGAGCTGTTTTTT
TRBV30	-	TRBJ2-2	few	CASTLQGRTGELFF	TGTGCCTCCACGCTACAGGGGAGGACCGGGGAGCTGTTTTTT
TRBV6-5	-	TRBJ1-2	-	CASSYSQGSGYTF	TGTGCCAGCAGTTACTCGCAGGGCTCCGGCTACACCTTC
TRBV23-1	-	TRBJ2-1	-	CASSQSGLKPPEQFF	TGCGCCAGCAGTCAATCGGGGTTAAAACCTCCTGAGCAGTTCTTC
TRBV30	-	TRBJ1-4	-	CAWSLAAPNEKLFF	TGTGCCTGGAGCTTGGCGGCACCTAATGAAAAACTGTTTTTT
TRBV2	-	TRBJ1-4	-	CASSRLATNEKLFF	TGTGCGAGCTCCCGTCTTGCAACTAATGAAAAACTGTTTTTT
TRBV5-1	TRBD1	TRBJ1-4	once	CASRRGQGNEKLFF	TGCGCCAGCAGGAGGGGACAGGGTAATGAAAAACTGTTTTTT
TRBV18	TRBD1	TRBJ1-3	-	CASSPTGVPPGNTIYF	TGTGCCAGCTCACCGACAGGGGTACCCCCTGGAAACACCATATATTTT
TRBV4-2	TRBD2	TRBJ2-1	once	CASSQEPSGAYNEQFF	TGTGCCAGCAGCCAAGAACCTAGCGGGGCCTACAATGAGCAGTTCTTC
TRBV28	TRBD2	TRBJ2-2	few	CASTLGGANTGELFF	TGTGCCAGCACCCTTGGGGGGGCGAACACCGGGGAGCTGTTTTTT